This T cell receptor beta chain is drawn from a study of CD8+ T cells in alopecia areata. Turning to the study itself: Tofacitinib therapy took 6 to 18 months; 6 months off drug came after.

RNA extraction and reverse transcription yielded cDNA as sequencing template. Clones were sequenced by immunoSEQ multiplex PCR, and TCRdb holds only the in-frame ones, with some missing. This table has 150,000 to 200,000 clones, 58% appearing once. The treatment is: oral pan-JAK inhibitor, 5-10 mg twice daily. The CDR3 is made up of 12 amino acids. Germline V gene lookup returns CDR1 GTSNPN and CDR2 SVGIG (reference sequence). The specimen was CD4+ T cells sorted from blood, collected at week 24, from a patient treated with tofacitinib. This rearrangement joins TRBV30 to TRBJ1-2, with a tentative D call TRBD1 (5 bases). This clonotype was sampled from a human donor with alopecia areata. CDR3 in DNA: TGTGCAATAACGCGGGGGAGTGATGGCTACACCTTC. The encoded protein is CAITRGSDGYTF.